The 11 T cell receptor beta chains reported below all come from one sample, sequenced in a study of blood T cell repertoires in COVID-19. Using immunoSEQ multiplex PCR, the repertoire was profiled, and TCRdb retains in-frame clones only, with some absent. Of some 80,000 clones listed, 80% to 85% are singletons. The sample consisted of peripheral blood. Receptors were obtained from a woman aged 70-85 years with acute or convalescent COVID-19.

The chain links TRBV11-2 to TRBJ2-7; D remains unclear. Trimming stripped 1 base from V and 7 bases from J, with 11 bases between. Germline CDR1 is SGHAT and CDR2 is FQNNGV. The CDR3 runs to 13 residues. The CDR3 is CASSLVQRREQYF. In nucleotides, the CDR3 is TGTGCCAGCAGCTTAGTTCAGCGAAGGGAGCAGTACTTC.

This chain links TRBV3-1 (or the pseudogene TRBV3-2) with TRBJ2-3; possible D gene TRBD2, 5 bases. V was cut by 3 bases and J by 5 bases, with 12 bases left in between. Germline loops: CDR1 LGHDT, CDR2 YNNKEL (reference sequence). The CDR3 totals 14 residues. In DNA, the CDR3 is TGTGCCAGCAGCCAGGGCCTAGCCTTAGATACGCAGTATTTT. It codes for CASSQGLALDTQYF.

The J gene is TRBJ2-6, the V gene TRBV5-5; 9 bases fit TRBD2. CDR1 SGHKS and CDR2 YYEKEE come from the germline V gene (reference sequence). CDR3 length: 18 residues. V lost 0 bases to trimming and J lost 2 bases; unmatched junction nucleotides: 6. The CDR3 coding sequence is TGTGCCAGCAGCTTGGTTGGCGGGAGGGCACCTGGGGCCAACGTCCTGACTTTC. It translates to CASSLVGGRAPGANVLTF.

The chain has TRBV19 and TRBJ2-1; D is undetermined. The length of the CDR3 is 13 residues. Deletions cut 1 base from V and 7 bases from J, with 8 bases between. CDR1 is LNHDA, CDR2 SQIVND, per germline (reference sequence). Here the CDR3 reads CASSIVRGNEQFF. The CDR3 nucleotides read TGTGCCAGTAGTATAGTCCGAGGAAATGAGCAGTTCTTC.

The rearrangement uses TRBV3-1 (or the pseudogene TRBV3-2) and TRBJ1-5, with D unresolved. The CDR3 covers 13 residues. Germline lookup yields CDR1 LGHDT and CDR2 YNNKEL (reference sequence). V dropped 1 base and J dropped 6 bases, with 7 bases sitting between them. CDR3: CASSQGRSQPQHF. The CDR3 DNA sequence: TGTGCCAGCAGCCAAGGAAGGAGTCAGCCCCAGCATTTT.

This clone showed up just a few times. The gene calls are TRBV7-3 and TRBJ1-2; maybe TRBD1 (6 bases). V was cut by 8 bases and J by 8 bases, with 18 bases left in between. The CDR3 extends over 13 amino acids. The V gene's germline CDR1 is SGHTA and CDR2 FQGTGA. The CDR3 DNA reads TGTGCCAGCGGGGTGGCGGGGGCCGGGGGCTACACCTTC. Translated: CASGVAGAGGYTF.

The chain combines TRBV30 with TRBJ2-7; TRBD2 matches at 9 bases. The CDR3 runs to 14 residues. With 2 bases clipped from V and 2 bases from J, the junction kept 4 bases outside the gene matches. Germline V lookup: CDR1 GTSNPN, CDR2 SVGIG (reference sequence). DNA for the CDR3: TGTGCCTGGAGTAGCGGGAGGAGGGCCTACGAGCAGTACTTC. It is translated as CAWSSGRRAYEQYF.

By sample share, this clone is medium-sized. Here the CDR3 reads CASSVPSYEQYF. The DNA for the CDR3 is TGTGCCAGCAGCGTTCCCTCCTACGAGCAGTACTTC. This chain connects TRBV6-6 to TRBJ2-7; D remains unclear. The V and J ends lost 6 bases and 0 bases respectively, with 6 bases between them. Germline V gene sequence: CDR1 MNHNY, CDR2 SVGAGI (reference sequence). The CDR3 loop spans 12 amino acids.

This sequence joins TRBV5-1 and TRBJ2-1; D unresolved. Germline-derived CDR1 and CDR2 are SGHRS and YFSETQ. The CDR3 is 14 amino acids. V was clipped by 1 base and J by 0 bases, with 5 bases between them. CDR3 amino acids: CASSLYSSYNEQFF. The CDR3 DNA sequence: TGCGCCAGCAGCTTGTATAGCTCCTACAATGAGCAGTTCTTC.

The gene calls are TRBV11-1 and TRBJ1-4; D possibly corresponds to TRBD1 (6 bases). Germline V gene data show CDR1 as SGHAT and CDR2 as FQDESV (reference sequence). The length of the CDR3 is 14 residues. The germline V and J ends were trimmed by 3 bases and 5 bases, with 10 bases remaining between them. The CDR3, as DNA: TGTGCCAGCAGCTTTGACAGGATCAATGAAAAACTGTTTTTT. Protein product: CASSFDRINEKLFF.

The J gene is TRBJ2-7, the V gene TRBV5-1; TRBD1 matches at 9 bases. The CDR3 is 14 residues long. Trimming removed 6 bases from V and 2 bases from J; junction bases left unmatched: 6. Germline V gene data show CDR1 as SGHRS and CDR2 as YFSETQ. The CDR3 DNA reads TGCGCCAGCAATACGGGACAGGGAACCTACGAGCAGTACTTC. This gives the protein CASNTGQGTYEQYF.